The next 6 T cell receptor beta chains were all read from a single sample in a study of OX40 agonist ivuxolimab in advanced cancers. Sequencing was performed with immunoSEQ multiplex PCR; in TCRdb, only in-frame clones are kept and a portion is missing. The data show about 60,000 clones, about 89% seen once. The source was CD4+ or CD8+ T cells sorted from blood, collected in a trial of the OX40 agonist ivuxolimab. The receptors come from an adult with an advanced solid tumor such as melanoma, head and neck, liver or kidney cancer.

This clone was seen a few times. The chain joins TRBV7-9 to TRBJ2-5; the D is unclear. The germline CDR1 and CDR2 sequences are SEHNR and FQNEAQ (reference sequence). The CDR3 contains 12 residues. V gave up 2 bases and J gave up 4 bases, with 5 bases separating them. CDR3 sequence: CASSLIRETQYF. The CDR3 nucleotides are TGTGCCAGCAGCTTAATTCGAGAGACCCAGTACTTC.

CDR3 in amino acids: CASRGQSGANVLTF. The CDR3 DNA reads TGTGCCAGTAGGGGACAGTCAGGGGCCAACGTCCTGACTTTC. This chain links TRBV19 with TRBJ2-6, with 7 bases aligning to TRBD1. From germline, CDR1 is LNHDA and CDR2 SQIVND (reference sequence). The CDR3 extends over 14 amino acids. V gave up 6 bases and J gave up 4 bases; unmatched junction bases: 3.

The J gene is TRBJ2-1, the V gene TRBV5-5; 11 nucleotides match TRBD2. Germline CDR1 reads SGHKS; CDR2 reads YYEKEE (reference sequence). The CDR3 consists of 15 residues. V trimming: 2 bases; J trimming: 5 bases; junction bases outside the gene matches: 3. CDR3 sequence: CASSLSSGRNNEQFF. CDR3 coding DNA: TGTGCCAGCAGCTTATCTAGCGGGAGGAACAATGAGCAGTTCTTC.

The V and J genes are TRBV13 and TRBJ2-5, with D unresolved. Germline-derived CDR1 and CDR2 are PRHDT and FYEKMQ (reference sequence). V lost 5 bases to trimming and J lost 7 bases, with 14 bases between them. The CDR3 covers 13 residues. CDR3 nucleotides: TGTGCCAGCAGCCCGGGTTACGTGGGGACCCAGTACTTC. Translating it yields CASSPGYVGTQYF.

A single count supports this clone. This chain uses TRBV7-3 with TRBJ2-5; tentative D call: TRBD1 (5 bases). The CDR3 is 15 residues long. Germline loops: CDR1 SGHTA, CDR2 FQGTGA. With 2 bases removed from V and 4 bases from J, the gap between germline ends came to 14 bases. In DNA form, the CDR3 reads TGTGCCAGCAGCTTAGGGCAGGGTGGACGAGAGACCCAGTACTTC. It codes for CASSLGQGGRETQYF.

The chain combines TRBV28 with TRBJ1-1; TRBD1 matches at 8 bases. The CDR3 covers 16 residues. Germline V gene lookup returns CDR1 MDHEN and CDR2 SYDVKM. The V and J ends lost 5 bases and 5 bases, in that order; junction bases with no gene match: 13. CDR3 amino acids: CASSKFPTGGETEAFF. CDR3 bases: TGTGCCAGCAGTAAATTCCCTACAGGGGGAGAGACTGAAGCTTTCTTT.